The TCR beta chain under discussion was sequenced for a study of beta chain features in type 1 diabetes listed by TCRdb under 2018. Context from the whole study: No differences in mean age, gender distribution, total cell number or subset yield were found between patients and healthy donors. A total of about 100,000,000 sorted cells were examined across all samples, and RNA yield correlated strongly with the number of cells per subset. In the study, recently diagnosed type 1 diabetes patients and matched healthy donors were compared on the TCRB repertoires of their sorted circulating CD4+ T cell subsets. Regulatory and stem cell-like memory subsets were obtained from only 8 patients and roughly 8 healthy donors, while naive and central memory subsets were obtained from all 30 or so donors. The full study reports these points: Because small numbers of individuals were included in the HLA sub-analyses, any influence of HLA type on TCRB rearrangement was left unresolved. Because cDNA rather than genomic DNA was sequenced, highly expressing activated cells could have been over-represented, although no difference in activation and CD3 levels was found between groups. At VDJ recombination sites, patients with type 1 diabetes made fewer insertions and deleted more nucleotides, a pattern implying thymic rearrangement abnormalities. In all four CD4+ subsets, TCRB CDR3 length was moderately but significantly shorter in type 1 diabetes patients. Shorter templates might have been favored by PCR, but patient and control samples were amplified and corrected together, so both groups would have been affected equally by any skew. Naive, central memory and regulatory TCRB repertoires appeared to be more alike among patients than among healthy donors.

Comment on this clone: There is no known antigen for this receptor. Nothing much larger sits one base from this clone, and base qualities are not available.

Counted from cysteine to phenylalanine, this CDR3 has 16 amino acids. Only the CDR3 region is kept as DNA, spanning 48 bases read in frame from base 1. The germline V gene supplies CDR1 KGHSY and CDR2 FQNENV. Cut back by 4 bases and 3 bases, the V and J ends lie 18 bases apart. Each donor gave one peripheral blood draw, roughly 0.12 L on average, collected into heparinised tubes. A BD FACSAria II was used to sort naive, central memory, regulatory and stem cell-like memory CD4+ T cells with a panel that included CD45RO, CCR7, CD25, CD127, CD95 and CD27. A purity above 98% was achieved for all sorted populations. PBMCs were isolated right away by Lymphoprep density gradient centrifugation and were stained directly, without culture. Samples were stained and sorted in pairs, with one healthy donor and one patient per experiment, so that batch effects were minimized. The High Capacity cDNA Reverse Transcription Kit was used to reverse transcribe all of the isolated RNA, meaning that expressed TCRB transcripts were what got sequenced. Deep immunoSEQ sequencing was applied to naive, central memory and regulatory T cell samples, giving an average of around 3.8 million total reads per sample. Sorted cells were lysed in RLT buffer and RNA was extracted with DNase-treated RNeasy Micro or Mini kits, depending on cell number. Each cell subset was processed on its own to prevent cross-contamination, while patient and healthy donor samples were processed together. The immunoSEQ multiplex PCR was used to amplify TCRB sequences from cDNA, yielding 87-bp fragments that span the CDR3 region. The amplicons were sequenced using the Illumina HiSeq platform. For the original study's pipeline: PCR bias was corrected computationally using synthetic template baselines, and reads within Hamming distance 2 were collapsed, with unmergeable singletons discarded. Reads were aligned against IMGT to assign V, D and J genes, CDR3 length and insertions or deletions at six rearrangement sites. Within each subset, clonotype counts were normalized to sorted cell number, and only after that were true diversity and Gini coefficients computed with the tcR R package. The overlap coefficient, calculated on TCRB nucleotide sequences, was used to measure repertoire sharing. As a proxy for the pre-selection repertoire, out-of-frame TCRB sequences from naive cells were analyzed. This is the immuneACCESS table as TCRdb keeps it, with only in-frame sequences that have V and J called. A part of the clones is gone; compared with another copy, unresolved V genes explain less than half, and the rest is unexplained. The V and J calls and clone size come from that table; D and trimming were worked out from the DNA. The sample records around 430,000 clones, approximately 30% of which are singletons. About 0.06% of the sample is in the top ten clones.

The sequenced material came from naive CD4+ T cells from blood. What the cell subset or site label conveys for this sample: true naive CD4+ T cells. The sequence was obtained from a man younger than 30 in good health. The sequence links TRBV16 to TRBJ1-2; no D gene call is confident. The CDR3 is CASSPRPGSKDYGYTF. The nucleotide sequence reads TGTGCCAGCAGCCCCAGGCCGGGGAGCAAGGACTATGGCTACACCTTC.